These 24 T cell receptor beta chains came from one sample sequenced in a study of blood T cell repertoires in COVID-19. Assay: immunoSEQ multiplex PCR; the TCRdb copy retains only in-frame clones and omits some. The data show 30,000 to 40,000 clones, about 91% seen once. Sequencing input: peripheral blood. The receptors here all came from a woman aged 25 to 39 in a cohort sampled during active COVID-19.

The chain employs TRBV7-8 and TRBJ2-7, with D possibly matching TRBD2 (5 bases). Trimming shortened V by 5 bases and J by 5 bases, and 16 bases separated the two germline ends. Germline V CDR1 and CDR2: SGHVS, FQNEAQ. The CDR3 has 14 residues. The CDR3 reads CASSIKLGFNEQYF. CDR3 bases: TGTGCCAGCAGCATAAAACTAGGATTCAACGAGCAGTACTTC.

V and J are TRBV5-4 and TRBJ1-1, with a possible D match to TRBD1 (6 bases). V dropped 0 bases and J dropped 6 bases, with 6 bases sitting between them. The CDR3 length is 12 residues. Germline CDR1 and CDR2: SGHNT and YYREEE (reference sequence). The CDR3 DNA sequence: TGTGCCAGCAGCTTGGAGGGGGCTGAAGCTTTCTTT. It specifies CASSLEGAEAFF.

V usage is TRBV6-1 and J usage is TRBJ1-5; tentative D call: TRBD1 (5 bases). CDR1 is MNHNS and CDR2 is SASEGT in the germline V gene. This CDR3 spans 15 amino acids. The germline V and J ends were trimmed by 2 bases and 5 bases, with 13 bases remaining between them. As DNA, the CDR3 is TGTGCCAGCAGTGAATTTCGACAGAACCATCAGCCCCAGCATTTT. This gives the protein CASSEFRQNHQPQHF.

The rearrangement uses TRBV6-5 and TRBJ2-7; TRBD2 might be the D (5 bases). The germline gives CDR1 MNHEY, CDR2 SVGAGI. This CDR3 is 15 amino acids long. V lost 0 bases to trimming and J lost 0 bases, with 9 bases between them. CDR3 nucleotides: TGTGCCAGCAGTTACTCCGGACGGGACTCCTACGAGCAGTACTTC. As protein: CASSYSGRDSYEQYF.

The rearrangement links TRBV6-5 to TRBJ2-7; D perhaps matches TRBD2 (5 bases). Germline V gene sequence: CDR1 MNHEY, CDR2 SVGAGI. CDR3 length: 15 residues. V was pared by 7 bases and J by 2 bases, with 18 bases between. CDR3 in DNA: TGTGCCAGCACCCAATCCGGGGTAAATCCCTACGAGCAGTACTTC. As protein: CASTQSGVNPYEQYF.

This chain uses TRBV19 with TRBJ2-3, with D possibly being TRBD1 (6 bases). There are 14 residues in the CDR3. Germline V CDR1 and CDR2: LNHDA, SQIVND (reference sequence). V was clipped by 3 bases and J by 7 bases, with 14 bases between them. The CDR3 coding sequence is TGTGCCAGTAGTATCTCTTGGGACACTCATACGCAGTATTTT. Encoded protein: CASSISWDTHTQYF.

This clone was seen once. The chain links TRBV11-2 to TRBJ2-5, with 8 bases lining up with TRBD2. Germline trimming cut 1 base from V and 4 bases from J; bases unmatched to any gene: 8. Germline-derived CDR1 and CDR2 are SGHAT and FQNNGV. This CDR3 contains 16 residues. The CDR3 DNA reads TGTGCCAGCAGCTTAGTCATTAGCGGGATTGGAGAGACCCAGTACTTC. Its translation is CASSLVISGIGETQYF.

This chain uses TRBV25-1 with TRBJ2-3; D is uncertain. V dropped 7 bases and J dropped 6 bases, with 5 bases sitting between them. The CDR3 has 10 residues. Germline V CDR1 and CDR2: MGHDK, SYGVNS. CDR3 sequence reads: CASIADTQYF. Written as DNA, the CDR3 is TGTGCCAGCATCGCGGATACGCAGTATTTT.

The chain employs TRBV4-1 and TRBJ2-1; unclear D gene. The CDR3 covers 17 residues. Trimming pared 0 bases from V and 3 bases from J, leaving 15 bases between. Germline V gives CDR1 MGHRA, CDR2 YSYEKL. The CDR3 DNA follows: TGCGCCAGCAGCCAAGAAGTGGTTGGAGACGGCTACAATGAGCAGTTCTTC. This encodes CASSQEVVGDGYNEQFF.

V and J are TRBV6-2 or TRBV6-3 and TRBJ2-3; TRBD2 matches at 7 bases. V dropped 6 bases and J dropped 2; count of bases not matched to a gene: 11. Germline V gene data show CDR1 as MNHEY and CDR2 as SVGEGT. This CDR3 is 16 amino acids long. The CDR3 DNA is TGTGCCAGCAGCTCACGTACCCGGGACTACACAGATACGCAGTATTTT. It specifies CASSSRTRDYTDTQYF.

V usage is TRBV28 and J usage is TRBJ2-7, with 8 nucleotides matching TRBD1. Per the germline V gene, CDR1 is MDHEN and CDR2 is SYDVKM. The J segment lost 4 bases and the V segment lost 4 bases, leaving 9 bases of the junction unmatched. This CDR3 contains 15 residues. The CDR3 DNA reads as TGTGCCAGCAGTTCTCCCGGGACAGGACTGTACGAGCAGTACTTC. It translates to CASSSPGTGLYEQYF.

V usage is TRBV2 and J usage is TRBJ2-7; possible D gene TRBD1, 5 bases. CDR1 and CDR2 from the germline V gene are SNHLY and FYNNEI. The CDR3 spans 14 residues. V gave up 9 bases and J gave up 0 bases, with 15 bases separating them. As DNA, the CDR3 is TGTGCCAGTCTACAGACAGTAAGCTCCTACGAGCAGTACTTC. Translating it yields CASLQTVSSYEQYF.

The table lists this clone with a few counts. The genes are TRBV3-1 (or the pseudogene TRBV3-2) and TRBJ1-1; 8 bases agree with TRBD1. CDR3 size: 16 residues. With V trimmed by 4 bases and J by 1 base, 8 bases remained unmatched. The V gene's germline CDR1 is LGHDT and CDR2 YNNKEL (reference sequence). CDR3 sequence (DNA): TGTGCCAGCAGCCTCAGAACGGGACAGGCGAACACTGAAGCTTTCTTT. Translating it yields CASSLRTGQANTEAFF.

This chain connects TRBV7-3 to TRBJ2-1, with 10 bases that match TRBD2. The ends lost 4 bases at V and 7 bases at J; junction bases unmatched: 7. Germline CDR1 and CDR2: SGHTA and FQGTGA. The CDR3 consists of 15 residues. The DNA for the CDR3 is TGTGCCAGCAGCTGGGCCGGGACTAGCGTGAATGAGCAGTTCTTC. Protein product: CASSWAGTSVNEQFF.

This clone was found once. The rearrangement uses TRBV24-1 and TRBJ2-5; the match to TRBD2 covers 11 bases. V lost 1 base to trimming and J lost 5 bases; unmatched junction nucleotides: 2. Germline-derived CDR1 and CDR2 are KGHDR and SFDVKD. This CDR3 region has 15 residues. CDR3 nucleotides: TGTGCCACCAGTGATTTACTAGCGGGAGTGGAGACCCAGTACTTC. Translated, it gives CATSDLLAGVETQYF.

The V gene is TRBV5-1, the J gene TRBJ2-7, with TRBD1 matching over 8 bases. Germline-derived CDR1 and CDR2 are SGHRS and YFSETQ. The trim removed 8 bases at V and 2 bases at J, leaving 6 bases unmatched. CDR3 size: 13 residues. CDR3 amino acids: CASSRDRPYEQYF. CDR3 nucleotide sequence: TGCGCCAGTTCCCGGGACAGGCCCTACGAGCAGTACTTC.

The V gene is TRBV5-1, the J gene TRBJ2-7; 11 bases align to TRBD2. The CDR3 has 13 amino acids. Trimming at V came to 2 bases and at J to 7 bases, leaving 2 bases not matched to a gene. CDR1 and CDR2 from the germline V gene are SGHRS and YFSETQ. The CDR3 spells CASSFGTSGEQYF. In DNA form, the CDR3 reads TGCGCCAGCAGCTTCGGGACTAGCGGAGAGCAGTACTTC.

The V gene is TRBV6-6, the J gene TRBJ1-1, with D perhaps TRBD1 (6 bases). Germline loops: CDR1 MNHNY, CDR2 SVGAGI (reference sequence). Between the trimmed V and J ends, which lost 2 bases and 1 base, there was a span of 8 bases. The CDR3 sequence is 14 residues long. CDR3 sequence: CASSYRGANTEAFF. The CDR3 bases are TGTGCCAGCAGTTACCGGGGGGCGAACACTGAAGCTTTCTTT.

This clone came up a few times. This chain connects TRBV4-2 to TRBJ2-1; 11 bases align to TRBD2. J gave up 1 base and V 0 bases, and 8 bases lay outside the gene matches. The CDR3 is made up of 19 amino acids. Germline CDR1 reads LGHNA; CDR2 reads YNFKEQ. CDR3 DNA sequence: TGTGCCAGCAGCCAAGAGGTAGCGGGAGGGCTCGGGTCCTACAATGAGCAGTTCTTC. Its translation: CASSQEVAGGLGSYNEQFF.

This clone turned up a few times. V gene TRBV7-9 combines with J gene TRBJ1-6, with D possibly TRBD1 on 6 matching bases. The V and J ends lost 5 bases and 7 bases respectively, with 15 bases between them. CDR3 length equals 15 residues. Germline assignment: CDR1 SEHNR and CDR2 FQNEAQ (reference sequence). The CDR3 loop is CASSRPGQGNSPLHF. CDR3 DNA sequence: TGTGCCAGCAGCAGACCGGGACAAGGGAATTCACCCCTCCACTTT.

This chain connects TRBV29-1 to TRBJ2-7; TRBD1 matches at 8 bases. The CDR3 length is 11 residues. V was pared by 6 bases and J by 10 bases, with 8 bases of the junction left unmatched. Germline-derived CDR1 and CDR2 are SQVTM and ANQGSEA. The CDR3 DNA follows: TGCAGCGTGGCGGACAGGGAGCGCCAGTACTTC. It codes for CSVADRERQYF.

The genes are TRBV5-1 and TRBJ2-1; 7 nucleotides match TRBD2. The CDR3 contains 17 residues. The germline V gene encodes CDR1 SGHRS and CDR2 YFSETQ. The V segment lost 4 bases and the J segment 0 bases; nucleotides outside the gene matches: 10. The CDR3: CASSKYLAGASYNEQFF. In nucleotides, the CDR3 is TGCGCCAGCAGCAAGTATTTAGCGGGCGCCTCCTACAATGAGCAGTTCTTC.

The chain is built from TRBV4-1 and TRBJ1-1; no clear D. This CDR3 contains 14 residues. Germline assignment: CDR1 MGHRA and CDR2 YSYEKL. V gave up 4 bases and J gave up 6 bases, with 15 bases separating them. This CDR3 is CASSPAGRLSEAFF. As DNA, the CDR3 is TGCGCCAGCAGCCCCGCCGGTCGGTTGTCTGAAGCTTTCTTT.

This clone was detected only once. The chain carries TRBV9 and TRBJ2-6; unclear D gene. V was shortened by 4 bases and J by 0 bases, with 5 bases between the two germline ends. Germline lookup yields CDR1 SGDLS and CDR2 YYNGEE. The CDR3 is made up of 14 amino acids. CDR3 nucleotides: TGTGCCAGCAGCCCGGTCTCTGGGGCCAACGTCCTGACTTTC. It specifies CASSPVSGANVLTF. Filled out from reference TRBV9 and TRBJ2-6, the complete variable domain reads DSGVTQTPKHLITATGQRVTLRCSPRSGDLSVYWYQQSLDQGLQFLIQYYNGEERAKGNILERFSAQQFPDLHSELNLSSLELGDSALYFCASSPVSGANVLTFGAGSRLTVL.